These 14 T cell receptor beta chains came from one sample sequenced in a study of radiotherapy plus CTLA-4 blockade in lung cancer (dated by TCRdb to between 2018 and 2020). Library creation used the immunoSEQ multiplex PCR assay. Here the immuneACCESS table is served through TCRdb, limited to in-frame sequences with V and J called. Missing clones are a known gap in these copies; in checked studies unresolved V genes cover under half, and the rest lacks a known reason. This sample is represented by 80,000 to 100,000 clones; around four fifths of them were singletons. The ten largest clones capture nearly 3.5% of the sample. This sample comprised peripheral blood, obtained from a patient treated with radiotherapy plus ipilimumab. These receptors were collected from a human donor with non-small cell lung cancer who had a partial response to radiotherapy plus ipilimumab.

The chain employs TRBV5-4 and TRBJ2-5; D is perhaps TRBD1 (6 bases). The J call may be wrong; the DNA end is better matched by TRBJ2-7. The CDR3 length is 15 residues. Germline V gene data show CDR1 as SGHNT and CDR2 as YYREEE (reference sequence). The CDR3 DNA reads TGTGCCAGCAGCCAGACAGGTACGGGCCCCTACGAGCAGTACTTC. Amino acid sequence: CASSQTGTGPYEQYF.

The chain recombines TRBV19 with TRBJ2-7; weak D call: TRBD1 (5 bases). Germline CDR1 and CDR2: LNHDA and SQIVND (reference sequence). This CDR3 contains 13 residues. The V gene lost 2 bases and the J gene lost 6 bases, with 11 bases spanning the gap. As DNA, the CDR3 is TGTGCCAGTAGTATACAGCAGCAGGGCGAGCAGTACTTC. It yields the protein CASSIQQQGEQYF.

Only one count was recorded for this clone. The CDR3: CASSLELAGTYNEQFF. The CDR3 coding sequence is TGTGCCAGCAGCTTGGAACTAGCGGGCACTTACAATGAGCAGTTCTTC. The chain couples TRBV5-6 to TRBJ2-1; 9 positions agree with TRBD2. J was trimmed by 4 bases and V by 0 bases; bases with no gene match: 5. Germline V CDR1 and CDR2: SGHDT, YYEEEE. The CDR3 contains 16 residues.

This chain connects TRBV9 to TRBJ2-5; 8 nucleotides agree with TRBD2. Germline CDR1 is SGDLS and CDR2 is YYNGEE. This CDR3 region has 16 residues. V lost 0 bases, J lost 5 bases, and 9 bases stayed unmatched. The CDR3 sequence is CASSVESGSGLETQYF. In nucleotides, the CDR3 is TGTGCCAGCAGCGTAGAGAGCGGGAGCGGGTTGGAGACCCAGTACTTC.

This rearrangement joins TRBV6-1 to TRBJ2-7; TRBD2 agrees at 12 bases. The ends lost 3 bases at V and 4 bases at J; junction bases unmatched: 4. Germline CDR1 MNHNS, CDR2 SASEGT. The CDR3 length is 15 residues. CDR3 in DNA: TGTGCCAGCAGTGAGGGACTAGCGGGTCTATACGAGCAGTACTTC. Translated, it gives CASSEGLAGLYEQYF.

This chain uses TRBV6-5 with TRBJ2-1, with no clear D. Germline assignment: CDR1 MNHEY and CDR2 SVGAGI. V lost 4 bases to trimming and J lost 15 bases, with 22 bases between them. The CDR3 covers 14 residues. The CDR3 nucleotides are TGTGCCAGCAGTTCCCAGCCCACATACTCGACGGGGTTCTTC. Protein product: CASSSQPTYSTGFF.

V usage is TRBV28 and J usage is TRBJ1-1; possible D gene TRBD1, 5 bases. CDR3 length equals 12 residues. Looked up from germline, CDR1 is MDHEN and CDR2 is SYDVKM. Trimming took off 8 bases at V and 1 base at J, with 8 bases between the two ends. In DNA form, the CDR3 reads TGTGCCAGCGACAGACAGAACACTGAAGCTTTCTTT. It codes for CASDRQNTEAFF. The whole variable domain, filled in from reference TRBV28 and TRBJ1-1, reads DVKVTQSSRYLVKRTGEKVFLECVQDMDHENMFWYRQDPGLGLRLIYFSYDVKMKEKGDIPEGYSVSREKKERFSLILESASTNQTSMYLCASDRQNTEAFFGQGTRLTVV.

This clone was seen a handful of times. The V call is TRBV27, the J call TRBJ1-1, with D unclear. Germline V lookup: CDR1 MNHEY, CDR2 SMNVEV (reference sequence). This CDR3 has 14 amino acids. V was clipped by 5 bases and J by 0 bases, with 10 bases between them. In nucleotides, the CDR3 is TGTGCCAGCAGTCCGATAGATCTGAACACTGAAGCTTTCTTT. Its translation is CASSPIDLNTEAFF.

The chain links TRBV14 to TRBJ2-5; 10 bases are shared with TRBD2. In germline, CDR1 is SGHDN, CDR2 FVKESK. The CDR3 covers 15 residues. With V trimmed by 1 base and J by 4 bases, 3 bases remained unmatched. CDR3: CASSQGSGRAETQYF. CDR3 sequence (DNA): TGTGCCAGCAGCCAAGGAAGCGGGAGGGCAGAGACCCAGTACTTC.

V is TRBV4-1 and J is TRBJ2-1, with D tentatively TRBD2 (6 bases). V shed 4 bases and J shed 5 bases, with 21 bases lying between them. CDR1 is MGHRA and CDR2 is YSYEKL in the germline V gene. The CDR3 sequence is 17 residues long. The CDR3 bases are TGCGCCAGCAGCCCTCGGGACTTTCGAACCCCCGACAATGAGCAGTTCTTC. It specifies CASSPRDFRTPDNEQFF.

This clone was detected only once. V usage is TRBV6-6 and J usage is TRBJ2-3; D possibly corresponds to TRBD1 (6 bases). The CDR3 consists of 15 residues. Trimming removed 2 bases at V and 0 bases at J, with 9 bases between. Germline V gene lookup returns CDR1 MNHNY and CDR2 SVGAGI (reference sequence). The CDR3 region has the DNA TGTGCCAGCAGTTACACCGGACAGAGCACAGATACGCAGTATTTT. Residues: CASSYTGQSTDTQYF.

The chain links TRBV7-2 to TRBJ2-7; 7 bases fit TRBD2. Germline CDR1 and CDR2: SGHTA and FQGNSA. The CDR3 contains 15 residues. Trimming took 6 bases from V and 1 from J; bases not matched to a gene: 9. This CDR3 reads CASRVGTMGSYEQYF. The CDR3, as DNA: TGTGCCAGCAGGGTCGGGACTATGGGTTCCTACGAGCAGTACTTC.

The chain combines TRBV5-1 with TRBJ2-3; D is uncertain. Germline CDR1 SGHRS, CDR2 YFSETQ. Trimming stripped 5 bases from V and 1 base from J, with 8 bases between. There are 13 residues in the CDR3. CDR3 loop: CASSQQGTDTQYF. The CDR3 nucleotides read TGCGCCAGCAGTCAACAAGGCACAGATACGCAGTATTTT.

The chain carries TRBV2 and TRBJ2-1; perhaps TRBD1 as D (6 bases). The germline CDR1 and CDR2 sequences are SNHLY and FYNNEI. Trimming removed 7 bases from V and 7 bases from J, with 20 bases in between. The CDR3 consists of 15 residues. Here the CDR3 reads CASKGGEGQENEQFF. In nucleotides, the CDR3 is TGTGCCAGCAAAGGGGGAGAGGGGCAGGAGAATGAGCAGTTCTTC.